Each of the 7 T cell receptor beta chains below was sequenced from the same sample in a study of sequential checkpoint blockade in melanoma. Treatment meaning: randomized to nivolumab then ipilimumab (arm A) or the reverse (arm B). Profiling relied on immunoSEQ multiplex PCR, and the TCRdb table lists in-frame clones only, not all of them. The sample carries roughly 18,000 clones, under 75% recorded once. The sample was CD8+ T cells sorted from blood (inferred from file names), taken from a patient given nivolumab and ipilimumab in sequence. These receptor sequences come from a human donor with melanoma.

V usage is TRBV4-1 and J usage is TRBJ1-1; D perhaps matches TRBD1 (6 bases). CDR3 length: 15 residues. CDR1 MGHRA and CDR2 YSYEKL come from the germline V gene. V was shortened by 8 bases and J by 5 bases, with 21 bases between the two germline ends. CDR3 region: CASYPGGQTRTEAFF. As DNA, the CDR3 is TGCGCCAGCTACCCTGGTGGACAGACGAGGACTGAAGCTTTCTTT.

The rearrangement uses TRBV30 and TRBJ2-7; D unresolved. The CDR3 contains 13 residues. Trimming shortened V by 3 bases and J by 3 bases, and 12 bases separated the two germline ends. Germline CDR1 and CDR2: GTSNPN and SVGIG (reference sequence). The CDR3 reads CAWRAANLYEQYF. Written as DNA, the CDR3 is TGTGCCTGGAGAGCAGCGAACCTCTACGAGCAGTACTTC.

The V and J genes are TRBV4-1 and TRBJ2-7, with TRBD1 identical over 7 bases. V gave up 1 base and J gave up 2 bases; unmatched junction bases: 5. The germline CDR1 and CDR2 sequences are MGHRA and YSYEKL. The CDR3 is 15 amino acids. Written as DNA, the CDR3 is TGCGCCAGCAGCCAAGGTGGGGACAGTGCCTACGAGCAGTACTTC. Protein: CASSQGGDSAYEQYF.

The CDR3 sequence is CASSEEESGRGNEQFF. Written as DNA, the CDR3 is TGTGCCAGCAGCGAGGAGGAAAGCGGGAGAGGAAATGAGCAGTTCTTC. The chain is built from TRBV9 and TRBJ2-1; 8 bases align to TRBD2. The V segment lost 3 bases and the J segment 7 bases; nucleotides outside the gene matches: 12. The CDR3 has 16 residues. Germline loops: CDR1 SGDLS, CDR2 YYNGEE.

This clone was counted a single time. The chain is built from TRBV14 and TRBJ2-1, with 8 bases identical to TRBD2. The CDR3 spans 17 residues. Losses at the gene ends were 4 bases for V and 8 bases for J; bases not matched to a gene: 16. CDR1 is SGHDN and CDR2 is FVKESK in the germline V gene. DNA of the CDR3: TGTGCCAGCAGCCTAGGACTAGCAGATTCGGGGCGCTATGAGCAGTTCTTC. This sequence encodes CASSLGLADSGRYEQFF.

This chain joins TRBV10-2 and TRBJ1-5, with D unclear. This CDR3 comprises 14 residues. Germline V lookup: CDR1 WSHSY, CDR2 SAAADI. Trimming removed 4 bases from V and 4 bases from J, with 11 bases in between. The CDR3 nucleotides are TGCGCCAGCAGTGTCGGCACAGCAAATCAGCCCCAGCATTTT. Protein product: CASSVGTANQPQHF.

The chain links TRBV5-1 to TRBJ2-5, with no clear D. The V end was cut by 0 bases, the J end by 2 bases, with 8 bases between. The CDR3 is 14 residues long. Germline V gene data show CDR1 as SGHRS and CDR2 as YFSETQ. The CDR3 DNA reads TGCGCCAGCAGCTTGGTAAACCTACAAGAGACCCAGTACTTC. Translated: CASSLVNLQETQYF.